Below, 26 T cell receptor beta chains from the same sample are listed, as sequenced in a study of T cell repertoires in cytomegalovirus infection. Antigen specificity for these receptors is unknown. One entry per CDR3 protein results from TCRdb running MiXCR on the reads. The table records fewer than 1,000,000 distinct CDR3 sequences, approximately 33% of them present only once. The specimen was cultured CD8+ T cells from PBMCs, collected from culture after CMV antigen stimulation. These receptors all come from a human donor in good health (CMV status not recorded). Some clones in this sample may be carry-over from other donors' samples.

This chain connects TRBV7-9 to TRBJ1-1; D unclear. Germline assignment: CDR1 SEHNR and CDR2 FQNEAQ (reference sequence). V dropped 6 bases and J dropped 2 bases, with 13 bases sitting between them. The CDR3 loop spans 14 amino acids. Here the CDR3 reads CASSFLGRNTEAFF. In DNA form, the CDR3 reads TGTGCCAGCAGTTTCCTAGGCCGAAACACTGAAGCTTTCTTT.

The rearrangement uses TRBV2 and TRBJ2-2, with TRBD1 matching over 8 bases. The CDR3 length is 16 residues. CDR1 is SNHLY and CDR2 is FYNNEI in the germline V gene. V shed 7 bases and J 5 bases; nucleotides not matched to a gene: 12. CDR3 sequence: CASNPKDRDGTGELFF. In nucleotides, the CDR3 is TGTGCCAGCAACCCCAAGGACAGGGATGGGACCGGGGAGCTGTTTTTT.

This clonotype was detected only a few times. The chain has TRBV5-4 and TRBJ2-5; possible D gene TRBD1, 5 bases. The CDR3 runs to 15 residues. Germline V gene data show CDR1 as SGHNT and CDR2 as YYREEE (reference sequence). The V gene lost 1 base and the J gene lost 2 bases, with 12 bases spanning the gap. CDR3 sequence reads: CASSLFQGKQETQYF. CDR3 bases: TGTGCCAGCAGCTTGTTCCAGGGAAAGCAAGAGACCCAGTACTTC.

This clonotype was seen a handful of times. CDR3 amino acids: CASRSRTTYEQYF. The CDR3 bases are TGTGCCAGCCGATCTCGGACAACCTACGAGCAGTACTTC. The V gene is TRBV27, the J gene TRBJ2-7, with D perhaps matching TRBD1 (5 bases). V was clipped by 8 bases and J by 2 bases, with 13 bases between them. Germline lookup yields CDR1 MNHEY and CDR2 SMNVEV (reference sequence). The CDR3 contains 13 residues.

At least ten counts were recorded for this clonotype. The V and J genes are TRBV12-5 and TRBJ1-1, with 7 bases matching TRBD1. The V gene's germline CDR1 is LGHNT and CDR2 FRNRAP. CDR3 length: 14 amino acids. Trimming took 6 bases from V and 1 from J; bases not matched to a gene: 5. CDR3 protein: CASGPGGRNTEAFF. The CDR3 DNA is TGTGCTAGTGGCCCAGGGGGACGGAACACTGAAGCTTTCTTT.

In its sample, this clonotype was seen many times. V is TRBV12-3 or TRBV12-4 and J is TRBJ2-7; no definite D call. The CDR3 loop spans 14 amino acids. V gave up 4 bases and J gave up 3 bases, with 13 bases separating them. The CDR3 spells CASSSSTNYYEQYF. CDR3 sequence (DNA): TGTGCCAGCAGTTCGAGCACAAACTACTACGAGCAGTACTTC.

This clonotype came up a few times. J is TRBJ2-7 and V is TRBV6-5, with D perhaps TRBD2 (5 bases). The CDR3 is 13 residues long. CDR1 MNHEY and CDR2 SVGAGI come from the germline V gene. Trimming removed 7 bases from V and 0 bases from J, with 10 bases in between. The CDR3 DNA sequence: TGTGCCAGCACTACACGGGACTCCTACGAGCAGTACTTC. Its translation is CASTTRDSYEQYF.

The chain carries TRBV2 and TRBJ2-7; 8 nucleotides match TRBD1. CDR1 and CDR2 (germline): SNHLY, FYNNEI. The CDR3 consists of 14 residues. J was trimmed by 2 bases and V by 10 bases; bases with no gene match: 10. CDR3 in amino acids: CAILDRDRTYEQYF. CDR3 DNA: TGTGCCATCCTAGACAGGGACAGGACCTACGAGCAGTACTTC.

J is TRBJ2-1 and V is TRBV18, with D possibly matching TRBD1 (7 bases). V lost 6 bases to trimming and J lost 9 bases, with 24 bases between them. The CDR3 has 16 residues. The germline CDR1 and CDR2 sequences are KGHSH and LQKENI. The CDR3 loop is CASSGRDSLGIGEQFF. CDR3 nucleotides: TGTGCCAGCTCGGGGCGGGACAGCTTAGGAATCGGTGAGCAGTTCTTC.

This clonotype was seen a handful of times. This chain links TRBV5-5 with TRBJ2-1; TRBD1 or TRBD2 may be the D gene (6 bases each). The CDR3 extends over 12 amino acids. The V and J ends lost 6 bases and 10 bases respectively, with 14 bases between them. Germline lookup yields CDR1 SGHKS and CDR2 YYEKEE (reference sequence). The CDR3 spells CASTIGGTEQFF. The CDR3 DNA follows: TGTGCCAGCACCATAGGGGGGACAGAGCAGTTCTTC.

The chain couples TRBV19 to TRBJ2-5; the D call may be TRBD1 or TRBD2 (5 bases each). Trimming took 6 bases from V and 5 from J, leaving 19 bases between them. Germline CDR1 LNHDA, CDR2 SQIVND (reference sequence). CDR3 length: 15 residues. Written as DNA, the CDR3 is TGTGCCAGTAGGGGGATGGGGACCTCTCGGGAGACCCAGTACTTC. Translated, it gives CASRGMGTSRETQYF.

This clonotype has a count of ten or more. The CDR3 coding sequence is TGTGCCAGTAGTATAGAGGATGGTGTCTACGAGCAGTACTTC. Translated: CASSIEDGVYEQYF. The V call is TRBV19, the J call TRBJ2-7, with unresolved D. The V end lost 0 bases, the J end lost 3 bases, and 9 bases lay between the germline ends. This CDR3 region has 14 residues. In germline, CDR1 is LNHDA, CDR2 SQIVND (reference sequence).

The chain couples TRBV4-1 to TRBJ2-6, with 7 bases that match TRBD1. J was trimmed by 8 bases and V by 1 base; bases with no gene match: 8. CDR1 and CDR2 from the germline V gene are MGHRA and YSYEKL. This CDR3 is 16 amino acids long. This chain's CDR3 is CASSQGRQGRTNVLTF. The CDR3 DNA reads as TGCGCCAGCAGCCAAGGAAGACAGGGTAGGACCAACGTCCTGACTTTC.

With regard to this clonotype: The junction differs from germline at one of its ends, possibly a read error. This chain uses TRBV7-7 with TRBJ2-1, with 8 bases fitting TRBD2. The CDR3 extends over 16 amino acids. Germline V gene sequence: CDR1 SSHAT, CDR2 FNYEAQ (reference sequence). For the CDR3, the DNA is TGTGCTAGCAGCTTAAGAGCGGGGGTCATCTACAATGAGCAGTTCTTC. The encoded protein is CASSLRAGVIYNEQFF. The entire variable domain, with the rest obtained from reference TRBV7-7 and TRBJ2-1, is as follows: GAGVSQSPRYKVTKRGQDVTLRCDPISSHATLYWYQQALGQGPEFLTYFNYEAQPDKSGLPSDRFSAERPEGSISTLTIQRTEQRDSAMYRCASSLRAGVIYNEQFFGPGTRLTVL.

The J gene is TRBJ2-7, the V gene TRBV6-2 or TRBV6-3; the D gene is possibly TRBD1 (6 bases). V was trimmed by 0 bases and J by 2 bases, leaving 14 bases between them. Germline V gene sequence: CDR1 MNHEY, CDR2 SVGEGT. The CDR3 extends over 16 amino acids. The CDR3 spells CASSYSGTPPAYEQYV. Here the CDR3 DNA reads TGTGCCAGCAGTTACTCGGGGACACCGCCCGCCTACGAGCAGTACGTC.

This chain links TRBV28 with TRBJ1-5; D not resolved. Looked up from germline, CDR1 is MDHEN and CDR2 is SYDVKM. This CDR3 has 14 amino acids. The V gene lost 3 bases and the J gene lost 2 bases, with 8 bases spanning the gap. The CDR3 reads CASSLYAGNQPQHF. DNA for the CDR3: TGTGCCAGCAGTTTGTATGCAGGCAATCAGCCCCAGCATTTT.

The gene calls are TRBV9 and TRBJ2-2; 7 bases line up with TRBD1. Germline CDR1 is SGDLS and CDR2 is YYNGEE. V shed 2 bases and J 4 bases; nucleotides not matched to a gene: 11. The length of the CDR3 is 17 residues. This chain's CDR3 is CASSVTGAEGGTGELFF. CDR3 nucleotides: TGTGCCAGCAGCGTTACAGGGGCCGAGGGTGGCACCGGGGAGCTGTTTTTT.

The chain combines TRBV4-2 with TRBJ2-1; unclear D gene. The CDR3 sequence is 15 residues long. The V gene lost 0 bases and the J gene lost 4 bases, with 10 bases spanning the gap. The germline CDR1 and CDR2 sequences are LGHNA and YNFKEQ. The CDR3 DNA follows: TGTGCCAGCAGCCAAGAGTCAGCTGCATACAATGAGCAGTTCTTC. Translated, it gives CASSQESAAYNEQFF.

This clonotype appeared a few times. The rearrangement links TRBV5-1 to TRBJ1-1; TRBD1 aligns across 8 bases. The germline gives CDR1 SGHRS, CDR2 YFSETQ. The ends lost 3 bases at V and 4 bases at J; junction bases unmatched: 14. The CDR3 covers 17 residues. DNA of the CDR3: TGCGCCAGCAGCTCCCGACAGGGGAAGGGAGCGGGCACTGAAGCTTTCTTT. It specifies CASSSRQGKGAGTEAFF.

The V gene is TRBV7-6, the J gene TRBJ1-1, with TRBD1 as a possible D gene (6 bases). From germline, CDR1 is SGHVS and CDR2 FNYEAQ. The CDR3 runs to 15 residues. Trimming removed 5 bases from V and 0 bases from J, with 13 bases in between. Here the CDR3 reads CASSPRQDMNTEAFF. The CDR3 DNA is TGTGCCAGCAGCCCCCGACAGGACATGAACACTGAAGCTTTCTTT. The full variable domain, in which reference TRBV7-6 and TRBJ1-1 provide the parts outside the CDR3, is GAGVSQSPRYKVTKRGQDVALRCDPISGHVSLYWYRQALGQGPEFLTYFNYEAQQDKSGLPNDRFSAERPEGSISTLTIQRTEQRDSAMYRCASSPRQDMNTEAFFGQGTRLTVV.

Concerning this clonotype: A read error may account for a junction end that differs from germline. V usage is TRBV7-6 and J usage is TRBJ1-1; no definite D call. The V gene's germline CDR1 is SGHVS and CDR2 FNYEAQ. The CDR3 extends over 13 amino acids. CDR3 DNA: TGTGTCAGCAGCTTAGTAATGAACACTGAAGCTTTCTTT. Translating it yields CVSSLVMNTEAFF.

The sample holds a few counts of this clonotype. The chain recombines TRBV19 with TRBJ2-2; 10 bases are shared with TRBD1. Germline CDR1 reads LNHDA; CDR2 reads SQIVND (reference sequence). The CDR3 totals 18 residues. Trimming removed 5 bases from V and 3 bases from J; junction bases left unmatched: 12. The CDR3 DNA is TGTGCCAGTAGTGGAGGGACAGGGGTGGTGTCGGACACCGGGGAGCTGTTTTTT. Its translation is CASSGGTGVVSDTGELFF. The variable domain in full, completed from reference TRBV19 and TRBJ2-2, reads DGGITQSPKYLFRKEGQNVTLSCEQNLNHDAMYWYRQDPGQGLRLIYYSQIVNDFQKGDIAEGYSVSREKKESFPLTVTSAQKNPTAFYLCASSGGTGVVSDTGELFFGEGSRLTVL.

This clonotype came up a few times. The chain employs TRBV29-1 and TRBJ2-1, with D possibly matching TRBD1 (5 bases). Germline V gene sequence: CDR1 SQVTM, CDR2 ANQGSEA. The CDR3 contains 13 residues. Trimming removed 3 bases from V and 8 bases from J, with 14 bases in between. In DNA, the CDR3 is TGCAGCGTTGACCCAGGGTCAGGCGATGAGCAGTTCTTC. Its protein product is CSVDPGSGDEQFF.

This clonotype has a handful of counts. This sequence joins TRBV12-3 or TRBV12-4 and TRBJ1-1; 8 bases map to TRBD1. The CDR3 sequence is 15 residues long. J was trimmed by 2 bases and V by 4 bases; bases with no gene match: 6. CDR3: CASSSSRGPNTEAFF. The CDR3 DNA sequence: TGTGCCAGCAGTTCCTCCAGGGGGCCCAACACTGAAGCTTTCTTT.

The rearrangement links TRBV20-1 to TRBJ1-1; weak D call: TRBD1 (5 bases). Per the germline V gene, CDR1 is DFQATT and CDR2 is SNEGSKA (reference sequence). The CDR3 contains 13 residues. The V and J ends lost 5 bases and 4 bases respectively, with 14 bases between them. CDR3 residues: CSADSPYSTEAFF. In DNA, the CDR3 is TGCAGTGCTGACAGCCCCTATAGCACTGAAGCTTTCTTT.

CDR3 protein: CASSILRDAKETQYF. As DNA, the CDR3 is TGTGCCAGCAGCATACTCCGGGACGCCAAAGAGACCCAGTACTTC. The V gene is TRBV13, the J gene TRBJ2-5; D may match TRBD1 or TRBD2 (5 bases each). The CDR3 loop spans 15 amino acids. The V gene's germline CDR1 is PRHDT and CDR2 FYEKMQ (reference sequence). The germline V and J ends were trimmed by 5 bases and 3 bases, with 16 bases remaining between them. The full variable domain, with the rest looked up from reference TRBV13 and TRBJ2-5, is AAGVIQSPRHLIKEKRETATLKCYPIPRHDTVYWYQQGPGQDPQFLISFYEKMQSDKGSIPDRFSAQQFSDYHSELNMSSLELGDSALYFCASSILRDAKETQYFGPGTRLLVL.